The table lists the clone carrying this T cell receptor (beta chain) with a count of one. No infections or other immune events were documented during collection. The method was immunoSEQ multiplex PCR; TCRdb's version includes in-frame clones alone and lacks a portion of them. The sample gives tens of thousands of clones, about 87% of which show up once; 4.7% is in the top ten. The data stem from a study of identifying expanded T cells in peripheral blood. Germline CDR1 reads WNHNN; CDR2 reads SYGVQD (reference sequence). The CDR3 totals 15 residues. V was cut by 4 bases and J by 2 bases, with 12 bases left in between.

The sequenced sample was blood. The sequence was collected from a person between 18 and 70 years old in good health. The chain combines TRBV10-1 with TRBJ1-5; D is undetermined. The CDR3 nucleotides read TGCGCCAGCAGTGGTACAGCCCGCGGCAATCAGCCCCAGCATTTT. Its protein is CASSGTARGNQPQHF.